The rows below give T cell receptor beta chains drawn from one sample of a study of blood T cell repertoires in COVID-19. TCRdb's table, derived via immunoSEQ multiplex PCR, lists solely in-frame clones and lacks some. Here the sample spans around 100,000 clones, approximately 86% being singletons. Source material: peripheral blood. Receptor source: an elderly man with acute or convalescent COVID-19. The CDR3 runs from the conserved cysteine through the conserved F or W. The order of the fields is D gene, V gene, J gene, clone size, CDR3 protein, CDR3 DNA. The D gene is left open where the match is weak. A row's size may be missing; if present it is once, few, many or a size class.

>TRBD1|TRBV5-4|TRBJ1-1|NA
CASSRPLGTGDVSMNTEAFF
TGTGCCAGCAGTCGTCCTCTTGGGACAGGGGACGTGAGCATGAACACTGAAGCTTTCTTT
>TRBD1|TRBV5-6|TRBJ2-5|NA
CASSARDRVGETQYF
TGTGCCAGCAGCGCCCGGGACAGGGTGGGGGAGACCCAGTACTTC
>NA|TRBV11-2|TRBJ2-2|NA
CASSLGRAFYTGELFF
TGTGCCAGCAGCTTAGGGAGGGCTTTCTACACCGGGGAGCTGTTTTTT
>TRBD2|TRBV2|TRBJ2-3|NA
CASNTLAGGVDTQYF
TGTGCCAGCAACACACTAGCGGGAGGGGTAGATACGCAGTATTTT
>NA|TRBV28|TRBJ1-1|NA
CASSPNSRNTEAFF
TGTGCCAGCAGCCCAAACTCTAGGAACACTGAAGCTTTCTTT
>NA|TRBV7-2|TRBJ2-3|NA
CASSLGESSTDTQYF
TGTGCCAGCAGCCTGGGAGAATCTAGCACAGATACGCAGTATTTT
>TRBD1|TRBV28|TRBJ2-7|NA
CASSRPGTGHEQYF
TGTGCCAGCAGTCGTCCTGGGACAGGACACGAGCAGTACTTC
>NA|TRBV19|TRBJ1-1|NA
CASSIGLGPRAFF
TGTGCCAGTAGTATAGGCTTGGGGCCCCGGGCTTTCTTT
>TRBD2|TRBV9|TRBJ2-1|NA
CASSEGTSGRNEQFF
TGTGCCAGCAGCGAAGGGACTAGCGGGAGGAATGAGCAGTTCTTC
>TRBD1|TRBV7-2|TRBJ2-7|NA
CASSFLVDRAKLSYEQYF
TGTGCCAGCAGCTTTTTGGTCGACAGGGCAAAGTTATCCTACGAGCAGTACTTC
>TRBD2|TRBV19|TRBJ2-7|NA
CASSLTSDTYEQYF
TGTGCCAGTAGTCTGACTAGCGACACCTACGAGCAGTACTTC
>TRBD1|TRBV11-2|TRBJ2-7|once
CASSLGTGFYEQYF
TGTGCCAGCAGCTTAGGGACAGGCTTCTACGAGCAGTACTTC
>NA|TRBV11-2|TRBJ2-2|NA
CASNKQGRAGELFF
TGTGCCAGTAATAAACAGGGAAGGGCCGGGGAGCTGTTTTTT
>NA|TRBV9|TRBJ2-2|NA
CASSVAGSTGELFF
TGTGCCAGCAGCGTAGCCGGGAGCACCGGGGAGCTGTTTTTT
>NA|TRBV5-1|TRBJ2-4|NA
CASSLTPVPGNIQYF
TGCGCCAGCAGCTTAACCCCAGTACCCGGGAACATTCAGTACTTC
>NA|TRBV7-9|TRBJ1-6|NA
CASSLSGLSLHF
TGTGCCAGCAGCCTTTCAGGGCTATCGCTCCACTTT
>NA|TRBV11-3|TRBJ2-2|few
CASSLDGGANTGELFF
TGTGCCAGCAGCTTAGACGGCGGGGCGAACACCGGGGAGCTGTTTTTT
>NA|TRBV28|TRBJ1-6|NA
CASSLIVQGFENSPLHF
TGTGCCAGCAGTTTAATTGTCCAGGGATTTGAAAATTCACCCCTCCACTTT
>NA|TRBV11-1|TRBJ2-7|NA
CASSKDSLSYEQYF
TGTGCCAGCAGTAAGGACAGCCTCTCCTACGAGCAGTACTTC
>TRBD1|TRBV5-6|TRBJ2-7|NA
CASSLGGQSTYEQYF
TGTGCCAGCAGCCTTGGGGGACAGTCAACCTACGAGCAGTACTTC
>TRBD2|TRBV27|TRBJ2-1|NA
CASSLYSQREGVSNEQFF
TGTGCCAGCAGTTTATATTCCCAGCGGGAGGGGGTGAGTAATGAGCAGTTCTTC
>NA|TRBV9|TRBJ2-2|NA
CASSALRNTGELFF
TGTGCCAGCAGCGCGCTTAGGAACACCGGGGAGCTGTTTTTT
>TRBD1|TRBV19|TRBJ1-1|few
CASRGQGGRRTEAFF
TGTGCCAGTCGAGGACAGGGAGGTCGTCGGACTGAAGCTTTCTTT
>NA|TRBV7-6|TRBJ2-2|NA
CASSPMRTDFSNTGELFF
TGTGCCAGCAGCCCAATGCGGACAGACTTTTCGAACACCGGGGAGCTGTTTTTT
>TRBD1|TRBV11-2|TRBJ2-1|NA
CASSPTGGFGNNEQFF
TGTGCCAGCAGCCCGACAGGGGGCTTTGGGAACAATGAGCAGTTCTTC
>TRBD1|TRBV29-1|TRBJ1-4|few
CSVVGQGSKKLFF
TGCAGCGTGGTGGGACAGGGATCTAAAAAACTGTTTTTT
>TRBD1|TRBV28|TRBJ1-1|NA
CASSLTGRPEAFF
TGTGCCAGCAGTCTGACAGGGCGACCTGAAGCTTTCTTT
>NA|TRBV5-4|TRBJ2-7|NA
CASSPRSRTIKSGQYF
TGTGCCAGCAGCCCAAGGTCCCGTACTATTAAATCGGGGCAGTACTTC
>TRBD1|TRBV7-2|TRBJ1-2|once
CASSQGYRGRSYTF
TGTGCCAGCAGCCAAGGTTACAGGGGTAGGAGCTACACCTTC
>NA|TRBV6-5|TRBJ2-1|NA
CASLGGTPYNEQFF
TGTGCCAGCCTCGGGGGGACACCATACAATGAGCAGTTCTTC
>NA|TRBV6-5|TRBJ1-5|NA
CASSYSGTGNQPQHF
TGTGCCAGCAGTTACTCGGGCACTGGCAATCAGCCCCAGCATTTT
>TRBD1|TRBV7-2|TRBJ2-5|few
CASSEAGGRETQYF
TGTGCCAGCAGCGAGGCAGGGGGCCGGGAGACCCAGTACTTC
>NA|TRBV5-1|TRBJ2-7|NA
CASSLDPGEAYEQYF
TGCGCCAGCAGCTTGGATCCGGGAGAGGCCTACGAGCAGTACTTC
>NA|TRBV3-1/TRBV3-2|TRBJ1-5|NA
CASSQGTLSEPQHF
TGTGCCAGCAGCCAAGGGACTCTGAGTGAGCCCCAGCATTTT
>NA|TRBV7-2|TRBJ2-2|once
CASSFTPGTGELFF
TGTGCCAGCAGCTTTACCCCAGGCACCGGGGAGCTGTTTTTT
>NA|TRBV19|TRBJ1-4|once
CASSPGVGGREKLFF
TGTGCCAGTAGCCCCGGTGTTGGGGGCCGTGAAAAACTGTTTTTT
>TRBD2|TRBV24-1|TRBJ2-1|NA
CATSWTGGPGNEQFF
TGTGCCACCAGTTGGACGGGAGGGCCGGGCAATGAGCAGTTCTTC
>NA|TRBV5-1|TRBJ2-2|NA
CASILTASSNTGELFF
TGCGCCAGCATTTTGACAGCCTCTTCGAACACCGGGGAGCTGTTTTTT
>TRBD1|TRBV30|TRBJ1-1|NA
CAWSVGTGPNTEAFF
TGTGCCTGGAGTGTGGGGACAGGGCCGAACACTGAAGCTTTCTTT
>TRBD1|TRBV5-1|TRBJ2-2|NA
CASSSIQGSGELFF
TGCGCCAGCAGCTCAATACAGGGGTCCGGGGAGCTGTTTTTT
>NA|TRBV28|TRBJ1-2|NA
CASNRAGVVYGYTF
TGTGCCAGCAACCGGGCAGGGGTAGTCTATGGCTACACCTTC